One and the same sample provided the 9 T cell receptor beta chains below, sequenced in a study of cytomegalovirus exposure and HLA in healthy donors. Use of 60 Vbeta and 13 Jbeta primers characterized the PCR. Using immunoSEQ multiplex PCR, the repertoire was profiled, and TCRdb retains in-frame clones only, with some absent. The sample includes some 120,000 clones, 80% to 90% of them seen just once. The sequenced sample consisted of PBMCs. The receptor set was obtained from a woman in her late teens or twenties in good health and CMV-seropositive.

On this clone: One end of the junction fails to match germline, which may point to a read error. The J gene is TRBJ2-7, the V gene TRBV14; 8 positions match TRBD1. CDR1 and CDR2 (germline): SGHDN, FVKESK. This CDR3 is 18 amino acids long. The CDR3 region has the DNA TGTACCAGCAGCCCGATTTGGGGGCAGGGGGCTTCCTCCTACGAGCAGTACTTC. This translates into CTSSPIWGQGASSYEQYF. The entire variable domain, with the rest obtained from reference TRBV14 and TRBJ2-7, is as follows: EAGVTQFPSHSVIEKGQTVTLRCDPISGHDNLYWYRRVMGKEIKFLLHFVKESKQDESGMPNNRFLAERTGGTYSTLKVQPAELEDSGVYFCTSSPIWGQGASSYEQYFGPGTRLTVT.

The chain uses TRBV29-1 and TRBJ2-5, with 7 positions matching TRBD2. This CDR3 is 12 amino acids long. Germline V gene data show CDR1 as SQVTM and CDR2 as ANQGSEA. Losses at the gene ends were 7 bases for V and 1 base for J; bases not matched to a gene: 3. In nucleotides, the CDR3 is TGCAGCGGATCGGGGGGCCAAGAGACCCAGTACTTC. Residues: CSGSGGQETQYF.

This clone was found a few times. This chain connects TRBV6-1 to TRBJ2-7; D remains unclear. This CDR3 spans 13 amino acids. Germline-derived CDR1 and CDR2 are MNHNS and SASEGT. V was cut by 0 bases and J by 4 bases, with 7 bases left in between. As DNA, the CDR3 is TGTGCCAGCAGTGAAGCGCTTAGATACGAGCAGTACTTC. It translates to CASSEALRYEQYF.

V is TRBV4-1 and J is TRBJ2-2; the match to TRBD2 covers 11 bases. Germline V gene data show CDR1 as MGHRA and CDR2 as YSYEKL. V lost 4 bases and J lost 3; bases outside the gene matches: 7. This CDR3 is 17 amino acids long. CDR3 DNA: TGCGCCAGCAGCCTTAGCGGGGGGGCTTTGGACACCGGGGAGCTGTTTTTT. As protein: CASSLSGGALDTGELFF.

The chain carries TRBV6-1 and TRBJ1-4; 7 bases are shared with TRBD1. This CDR3 comprises 15 residues. Germline-derived CDR1 and CDR2 are MNHNS and SASEGT. V gave up 7 bases and J gave up 1 base; unmatched junction bases: 6. The CDR3 is CASKTGRVTNEKLFF. The CDR3 DNA sequence: TGTGCCAGCAAGACAGGGCGGGTAACTAATGAAAAACTGTTTTTT.

The chain has TRBV7-3 and TRBJ2-3; perhaps TRBD2 as D (7 bases). This CDR3 region has 14 residues. Trimming took off 10 bases at V and 6 bases at J, with 20 bases between the two ends. The germline V gene encodes CDR1 SGHTA and CDR2 FQGTGA. The CDR3 region has the DNA TGTGCCACCTCACGAGGGGGGGAAGGGGATACGCAGTATTTT. Protein: CATSRGGEGDTQYF.

CDR3 protein: CASSSRGLAGGFSYEQYF. CDR3 DNA sequence: TGTGCCAGCAGTTCCCGGGGACTAGCGGGGGGCTTCTCCTACGAGCAGTACTTC. V and J are TRBV2 and TRBJ2-7; the match to TRBD2 covers 15 bases. The ends lost 5 bases at V and 0 bases at J; junction bases unmatched: 8. This CDR3 is built from 18 residues. Germline CDR1 is SNHLY and CDR2 is FYNNEI.

The chain links TRBV27 to TRBJ1-2, with no clear D. V lost 4 bases to trimming and J lost 6 bases, with 15 bases between them. The CDR3 is 14 residues long. Looked up from germline, CDR1 is MNHEY and CDR2 is SMNVEV (reference sequence). CDR3 protein: CASSSDLSADGYTF. The CDR3 DNA reads as TGTGCCAGCAGTTCCGACCTTTCGGCGGATGGCTACACCTTC.

This chain connects TRBV6-1 to TRBJ1-2, with TRBD1 matching over 7 bases. J gave up 7 bases and V 6 bases, and 8 bases lay outside the gene matches. Per the germline V gene, CDR1 is MNHNS and CDR2 is SASEGT. The CDR3 totals 13 residues. CDR3 nucleotides: TGTGCCAGCAGGGTTACAGGGGCCGGTGGCTACACCTTC. As protein: CASRVTGAGGYTF.